What follows is one TCR beta chain and its context. The CDR3 consists of 14 residues. V gave up 6 bases and J gave up 0 bases; unmatched junction bases: 4. Germline lookup yields CDR1 MNHNS and CDR2 SASEGT. The record originates from a study of shared clonotypes between healthy human individuals. Looking at the study overall: CD4 naive and memory got three plates each, CD8 naive two, CD8 memory one.

The authors distributed each subset's genomic DNA evenly over several immunoSEQ plates. Original processing methods: ImmunoSEQ junction-only sequences lacked quality scores, so their filtering differed. The table came from immunoSEQ multiplex PCR; TCRdb's copy has only in-frame clones and leaves some out. V and J calls and clone size are given by that table; D and trimming were obtained from the DNA. The table has some 2,100,000 clones, approximately 94% seen once. Positive CCR7 selection of CD45RO-negative cells yielded the naive CD8 cells, and terminally differentiated effector memory CD45RA+ cells were excluded.

Source material: naive CD8+ T cells from PBMCs. This receptor was taken from a man in his late teens or twenties in good health. Some clones in this sample may be carry-over from other donors' samples. The gene calls are TRBV6-1 and TRBJ1-1; 7 bases line up with TRBD1. The CDR3 DNA reads as TGTGCCAGCAGGGTAGGGGGCGTGAACACTGAAGCTTTCTTT. This gives the protein CASRVGGVNTEAFF.